Here is one T cell receptor (beta chain) with its context. Antigen specificity is unknown. The primer mix had 60 Vbeta and 13 Jbeta primers. Profiling relied on immunoSEQ multiplex PCR, and the TCRdb table lists in-frame clones only, not all of them. The sample consists of 100,000 to 150,000 clones, around 76% of them appearing once. This sample was included in a study of cytomegalovirus exposure and HLA in healthy donors. Findings and limits, study-wide: An analysis done earlier found most TCR beta V segments productive about 87% or about 30% of the time. Listed as cytomegalovirus-associated were 150 or so TCR beta chains.

The CDR3 has 16 residues. Germline CDR1 and CDR2: MNHEY and SMNVEV (reference sequence). Trimming pared 0 bases from V and 0 bases from J, leaving 12 bases between. The V and J genes are TRBV27 and TRBJ2-7, with a tentative D call TRBD1 (6 bases). The sequenced material came from PBMCs. This clonotype originated in a man between 60 and 75 years old in good health and CMV-seropositive. The chain's CDR3 is CASSLSWTEASYEQYF. CDR3 coding DNA: TGTGCCAGCAGTTTATCGTGGACAGAGGCCTCCTACGAGCAGTACTTC.